This TCR beta chain was captured in a study of shared clonotypes between healthy human individuals. Per germline, CDR1 SSHAT and CDR2 FNYEAQ (reference sequence). The CDR3 covers 14 residues. There are a few counts of this clone. The junction and the germline gene differ at one end; a read error may be behind it. Produced via immunoSEQ multiplex PCR; TCRdb's table is partial and in-frame only. The data show some 240,000 clones, 60% to 80% seen once. The source of this sequence is a man aged 25-45 years in good health. The V and J genes are TRBV7-7 and TRBJ2-5, with no clear D. The sequenced sample consisted of memory CD4+ T cells sorted from blood. The subset denotes: CD45RA-negative fraction. CDR3 residues: CASSLGRTQETQYF. The CDR3 DNA reads TGTGCTAGCAGCTTAGGCCGGACCCAAGAGACCCAGTACTTC.